This TCR beta chain was observed in a study of neoadjuvant anti-PD-1 for oral cavity cancer. Across the whole study: Most patients had three to four biweekly doses of 3 mg/kg nivolumab before resection.

Findings and limits, study-wide: Only a few patients per response group were TCR-analyzed; validation needed. Higher pretreatment Treg/Th17 ratios tracked higher pretreatment blood clonality.

Comments on this clone: Its antigen is not known.

Documented time point: after neoadjuvant nivolumab, at surgical resection. Sequencing was performed with immunoSEQ multiplex PCR; in TCRdb, only in-frame clones are kept and a portion is missing. The data hold roughly 15,000 clones, with 40% observed a single time. The CDR3 spans 14 residues. Trimming cost V 6 bases and J 4 bases; bases outside gene matches: 6. The germline gives CDR1 MNHEY, CDR2 SVGAGI. The receptor's source is a person aged 40-85 years with oral cavity squamous cell carcinoma. V usage is TRBV6-5 and J usage is TRBJ2-5; 9 positions match TRBD1. This sample comprised tumor tissue, obtained after nivolumab (anti-PD-1) treatment. The CDR3 is CASRDRGFGETQYF. Here the CDR3 DNA reads TGTGCCAGCAGGGACAGGGGATTCGGAGAGACCCAGTACTTC.